This T cell receptor beta chain derives from a study of technical replicates of blood from a handful of donors. Clones were read by immunoSEQ multiplex PCR, and TCRdb kept only the in-frame ones, dropping some. This sample has about 59,000 clones, with approximately 92% found just once. This CDR3 has 13 residues. V shed 5 bases, J shed 1 base, and the junction held 2 bases outside the gene matches. The germline V gene has CDR1 MNHNY and CDR2 SVGAGI (reference sequence). This receptor was obtained from a human donor in good health. Some clones in this sample may be carry-over from other donors' samples. Sequencing was carried out using PBMCs. The V and J genes are TRBV6-6 and TRBJ2-7; 7 nucleotides match TRBD1. CDR3 DNA sequence: TGTGCCAGCAGTCGACAGGGTTCCTACGAGCAGTACTTC. Amino acid sequence: CASSRQGSYEQYF.